These T cell receptor beta chains were read from a single sample in a study of T cell clones after liver transplantation. TCRdb's copy holds only in-frame clones and misses some; the assay was immunoSEQ multiplex PCR. The sample lists 93,000 or so clones; roughly 80% were seen once. Sequencing used CD4+ T cells from blood, obtained approximately 50 months after liver transplant. These receptor sequences come from a human patient who received a liver transplant. Some T cells may arise from the graft donor. Each CDR3 is given with its conserved first and last residue. Only some rows state a clone size, as once, few, many or a class for expanded clones.

V gene	clone size	J gene	CDR3 protein
TRBV5-1	NA	TRBJ2-7	CASRGVGDRGLYEQYF
TRBV12-5	NA	TRBJ1-3	CASGRTQSGSGGNTIYF
TRBV5-1	once	TRBJ1-2	CASSLGGQLYSYTF
TRBV29-1	NA	TRBJ2-2	CSVRRGLAGNTGELFF
TRBV7-2	once	TRBJ2-7	CASRGQGAPVRYEQYF
TRBV7-6	NA	TRBJ2-7	CASSSLQGRPYEQYF
TRBV30	NA	TRBJ1-4	CAWGTGLGKLFF
TRBV11-3	NA	TRBJ2-1	CASSELSYNEQFF
TRBV14	NA	TRBJ1-2	CASSQDRLWRGYTF
TRBV5-4	NA	TRBJ2-3	CAGRDIGTDTQYF
TRBV9	NA	TRBJ2-7	CASSVASSQPYEQYF
TRBV19	NA	TRBJ2-3	CASNAGSSTDTQYF
TRBV25-1	NA	TRBJ2-1	CASSELSVREHEQFF
TRBV4-3	few	TRBJ1-4	CASSQAHRDHSKDFNEKLFF
TRBV7-8	NA	TRBJ2-5	CASSLSAGGPETQYF
TRBV7-3	few	TRBJ2-1	CASSLSSYNEQFF
TRBV27	NA	TRBJ2-1	CARDSGRGGFYNEQFF
TRBV19	NA	TRBJ1-1	CASSLAGGRNLAEAFF
TRBV5-5	NA	TRBJ1-1	CASSFQGAYEAFF
TRBV21-1	NA	TRBJ1-4	CASSADRETPPSNNEKLFF
TRBV2	NA	TRBJ2-2	CASSESGLTPLAGGELFF
TRBV6-5	NA	TRBJ1-1	CASSWGGRGTEAFF
TRBV30	NA	TRBJ2-3	CAWSVPRGGGTDTQYF
TRBV28	once	TRBJ2-3	CASGWDRGTVDTQYF
TRBV4-3	NA	TRBJ1-6	CASSQDLRKNSPLHF
TRBV6-1	NA	TRBJ2-7	CASSRDRGGDYEQYF
TRBV18	NA	TRBJ2-7	CASSPRQGRYEQYF
TRBV11-2	NA	TRBJ2-7	CASSLLDEAGLAYEQYF
TRBV6-1	few	TRBJ2-3	CASLTQTASDTQYF
TRBV7-2	NA	TRBJ1-1	CASSFGEVNTEAFF
TRBV9	NA	TRBJ2-3	CASSPVNFLTDTQYF
TRBV19	NA	TRBJ1-6	CATTRDTNSPLHF
TRBV19	once	TRBJ2-1	CASSTNDRVYNEQFF
TRBV28	NA	TRBJ1-3	CASFAGVGNTIYF
TRBV2	NA	TRBJ2-7	CASSEGGISYEQYF
TRBV5-4	NA	TRBJ2-1	CASSLRGSSYNEQFF
TRBV19	NA	TRBJ2-7	CASSIDMGVDRDSSYEQYF
TRBV6-1	once	TRBJ2-7	CASSVKNLLEQYF
TRBV7-2	NA	TRBJ2-3	CASSLGGESQYF
TRBV7-3	NA	TRBJ2-3	CASSFSILRTQYF
TRBV10-1	NA	TRBJ2-1	CASSSGGGVNEQFF
TRBV18	NA	TRBJ2-7	CASSPGGGPSSSYEQYF
TRBV27	NA	TRBJ1-1	CASSYRQRPNTEAFF
TRBV19	NA	TRBJ1-1	CASSTPFRVVNTEAFF
TRBV6-1	NA	TRBJ1-5	CASSGRENQPQHF